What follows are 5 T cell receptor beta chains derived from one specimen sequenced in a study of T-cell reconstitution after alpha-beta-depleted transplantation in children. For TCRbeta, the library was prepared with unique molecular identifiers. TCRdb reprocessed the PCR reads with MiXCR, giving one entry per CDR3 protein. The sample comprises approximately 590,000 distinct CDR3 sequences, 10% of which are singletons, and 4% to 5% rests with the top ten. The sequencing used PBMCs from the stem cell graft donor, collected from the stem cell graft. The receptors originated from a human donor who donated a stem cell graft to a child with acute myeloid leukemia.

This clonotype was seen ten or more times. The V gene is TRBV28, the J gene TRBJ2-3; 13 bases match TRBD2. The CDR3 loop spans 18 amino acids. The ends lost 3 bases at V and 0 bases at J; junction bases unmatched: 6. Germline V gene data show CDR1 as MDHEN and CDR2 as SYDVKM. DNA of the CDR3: TGTGCCAGCAGTTTCGGGACTAGCGGGATCACTAGCACAGATACGCAGTATTTT. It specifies CASSFGTSGITSTDTQYF.

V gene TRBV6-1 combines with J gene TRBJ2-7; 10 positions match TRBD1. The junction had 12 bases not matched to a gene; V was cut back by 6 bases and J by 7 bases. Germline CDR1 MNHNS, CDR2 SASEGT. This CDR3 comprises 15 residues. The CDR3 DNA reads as TGTGCCAGCAGCCCCCCGGGACAGGGGACTGGAGAGCAGTACTTC. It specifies CASSPPGQGTGEQYF.

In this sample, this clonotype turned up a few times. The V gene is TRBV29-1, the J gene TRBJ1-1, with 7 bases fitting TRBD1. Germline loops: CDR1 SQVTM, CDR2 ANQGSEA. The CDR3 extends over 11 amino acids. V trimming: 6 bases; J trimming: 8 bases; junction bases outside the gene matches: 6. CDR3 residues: CSVARTGEAFF. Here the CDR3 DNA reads TGCAGCGTGGCCCGGACAGGAGAAGCTTTCTTT.

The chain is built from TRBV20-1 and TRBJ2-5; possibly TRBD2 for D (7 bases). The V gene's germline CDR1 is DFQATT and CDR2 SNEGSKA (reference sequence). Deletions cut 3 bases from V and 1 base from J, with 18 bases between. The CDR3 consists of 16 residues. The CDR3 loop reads CSASGGAHTPQETQYF. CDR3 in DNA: TGCAGTGCTAGTGGGGGGGCACATACCCCCCAAGAGACCCAGTACTTC.

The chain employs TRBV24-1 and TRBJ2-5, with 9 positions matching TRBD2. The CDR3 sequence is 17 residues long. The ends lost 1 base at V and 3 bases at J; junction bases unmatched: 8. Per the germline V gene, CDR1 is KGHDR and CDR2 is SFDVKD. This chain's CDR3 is CATSDFTASGTEETQYF. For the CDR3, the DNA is TGTGCCACCAGTGATTTCACGGCTAGCGGGACCGAAGAGACCCAGTACTTC.